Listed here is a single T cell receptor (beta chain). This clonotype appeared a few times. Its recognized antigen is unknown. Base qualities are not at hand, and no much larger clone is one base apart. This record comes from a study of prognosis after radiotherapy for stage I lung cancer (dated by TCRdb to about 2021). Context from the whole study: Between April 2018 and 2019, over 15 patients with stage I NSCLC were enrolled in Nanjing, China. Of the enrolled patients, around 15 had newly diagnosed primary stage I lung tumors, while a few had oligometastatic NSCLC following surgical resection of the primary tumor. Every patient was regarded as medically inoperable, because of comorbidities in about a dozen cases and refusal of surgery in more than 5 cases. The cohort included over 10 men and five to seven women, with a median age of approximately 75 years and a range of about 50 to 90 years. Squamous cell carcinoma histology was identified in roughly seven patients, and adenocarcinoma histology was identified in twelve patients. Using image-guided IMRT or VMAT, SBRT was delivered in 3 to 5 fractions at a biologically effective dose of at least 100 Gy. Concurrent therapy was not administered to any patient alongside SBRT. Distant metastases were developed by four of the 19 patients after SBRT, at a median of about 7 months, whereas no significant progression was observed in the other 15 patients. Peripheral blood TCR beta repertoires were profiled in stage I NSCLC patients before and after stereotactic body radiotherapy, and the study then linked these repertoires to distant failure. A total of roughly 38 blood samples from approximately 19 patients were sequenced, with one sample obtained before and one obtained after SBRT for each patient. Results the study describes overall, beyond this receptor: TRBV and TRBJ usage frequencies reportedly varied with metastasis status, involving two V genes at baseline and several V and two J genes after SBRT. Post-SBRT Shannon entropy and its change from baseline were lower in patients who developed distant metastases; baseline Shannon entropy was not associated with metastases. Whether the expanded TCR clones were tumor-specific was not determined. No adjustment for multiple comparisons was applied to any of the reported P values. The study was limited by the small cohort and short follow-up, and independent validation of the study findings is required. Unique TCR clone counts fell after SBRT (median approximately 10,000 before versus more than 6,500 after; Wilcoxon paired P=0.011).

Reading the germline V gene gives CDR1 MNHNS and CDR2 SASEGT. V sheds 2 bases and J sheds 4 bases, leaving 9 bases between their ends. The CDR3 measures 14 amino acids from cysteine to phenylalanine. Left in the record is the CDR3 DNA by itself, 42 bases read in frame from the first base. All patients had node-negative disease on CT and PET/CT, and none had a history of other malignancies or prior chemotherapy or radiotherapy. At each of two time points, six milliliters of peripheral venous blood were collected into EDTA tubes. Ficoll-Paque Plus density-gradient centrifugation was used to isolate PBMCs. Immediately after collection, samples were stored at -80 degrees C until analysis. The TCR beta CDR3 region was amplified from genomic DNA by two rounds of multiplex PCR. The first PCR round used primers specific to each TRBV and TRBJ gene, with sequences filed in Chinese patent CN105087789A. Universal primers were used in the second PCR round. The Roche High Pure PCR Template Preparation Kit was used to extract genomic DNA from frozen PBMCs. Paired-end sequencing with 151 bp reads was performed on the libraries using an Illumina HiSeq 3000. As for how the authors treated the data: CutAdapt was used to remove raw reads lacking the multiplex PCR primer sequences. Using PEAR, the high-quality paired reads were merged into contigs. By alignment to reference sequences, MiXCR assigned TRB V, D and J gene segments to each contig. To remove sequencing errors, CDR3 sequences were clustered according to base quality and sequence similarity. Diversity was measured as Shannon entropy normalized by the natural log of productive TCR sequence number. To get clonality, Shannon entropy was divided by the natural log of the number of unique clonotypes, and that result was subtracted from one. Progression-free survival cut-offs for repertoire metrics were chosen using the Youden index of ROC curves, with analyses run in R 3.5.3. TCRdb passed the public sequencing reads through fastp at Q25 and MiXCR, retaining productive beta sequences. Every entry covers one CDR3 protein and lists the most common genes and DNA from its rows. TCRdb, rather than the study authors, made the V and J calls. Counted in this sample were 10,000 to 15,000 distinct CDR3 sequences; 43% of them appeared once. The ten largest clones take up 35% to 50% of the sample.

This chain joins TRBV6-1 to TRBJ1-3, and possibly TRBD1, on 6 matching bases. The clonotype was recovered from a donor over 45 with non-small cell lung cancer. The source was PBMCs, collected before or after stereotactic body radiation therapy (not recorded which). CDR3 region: CASSERGAGNTIYF. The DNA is TGTGCCAGCAGTGAACGGGGGGCAGGAAACACCATATATTTT.